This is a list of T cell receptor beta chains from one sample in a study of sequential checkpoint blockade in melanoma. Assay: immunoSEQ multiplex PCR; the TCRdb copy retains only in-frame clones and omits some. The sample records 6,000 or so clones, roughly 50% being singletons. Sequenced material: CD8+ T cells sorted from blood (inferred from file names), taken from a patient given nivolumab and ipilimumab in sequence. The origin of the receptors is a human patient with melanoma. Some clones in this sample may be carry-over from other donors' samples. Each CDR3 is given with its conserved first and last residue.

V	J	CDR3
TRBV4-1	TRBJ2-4	CASSPRDSGTAKNIQYF
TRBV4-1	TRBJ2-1	CASSHRQGSSNNEQFF
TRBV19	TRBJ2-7	CASSTGDYEQYF
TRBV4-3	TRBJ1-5	CASSPRVGEQPQHF
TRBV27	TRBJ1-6	CASGLVHIRNSPLHF
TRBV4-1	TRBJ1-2	CASTPTGEYGYTF
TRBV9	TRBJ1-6	CASSSEDRDGSPLHF
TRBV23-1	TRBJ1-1	CASSQGGSTEAFF
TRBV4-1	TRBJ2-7	CASSQVEGTYEQYF
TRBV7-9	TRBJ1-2	CASSSGDEYGYTF
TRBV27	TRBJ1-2	CASSLGPGSPGGEGYTF
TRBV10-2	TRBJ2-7	CASSDLRGSPYEQYF
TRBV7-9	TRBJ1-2	CASSNRAYGYTF
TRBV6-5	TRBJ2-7	CASSYGLTESSYEQYF
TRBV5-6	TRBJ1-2	CASSLMAQGVWDGYTF
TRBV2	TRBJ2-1	CASTALQGYNEQFF
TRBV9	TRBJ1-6	CASSGEPGDHYNSPLHF
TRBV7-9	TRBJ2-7	CASSFERGSGYEQYF
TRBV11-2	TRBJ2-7	CASRGEGGIYEQYF
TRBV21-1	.	CASSNSGLGYEQYF
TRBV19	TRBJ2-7	CASSTILGTVYEQYF
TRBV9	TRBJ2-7	CASSGRTDTYEQYF
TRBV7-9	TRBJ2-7	CASSLFPYEQYF
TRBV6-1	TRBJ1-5	CASSERGLANQPQHF
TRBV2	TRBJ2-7	CASSYFSTSGGYEQYF
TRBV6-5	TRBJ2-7	CASTDRGTYEQYF
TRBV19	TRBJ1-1	CASSSGGTEAFF
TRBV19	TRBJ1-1	CASTMGANTEAFF
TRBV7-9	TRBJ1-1	CASSDRQGLASMNTEAFF
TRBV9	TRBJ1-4	CASSVEEEKLFF
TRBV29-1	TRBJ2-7	CSVVDRGSYEQYF
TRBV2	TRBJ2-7	CASTGKGAYEQYF
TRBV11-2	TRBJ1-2	CASSSPTGGAFLYGYTF
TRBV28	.	CASSDRVGYEQYF
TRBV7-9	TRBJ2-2	CASSLPGSAGELFF
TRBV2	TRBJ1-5	CASSEGWERGNQPQHF
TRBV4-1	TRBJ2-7	CASSQDEAGPYEQYF
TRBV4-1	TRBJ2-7	CASSHSRGANEQYF
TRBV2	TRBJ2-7	CASTESPGGAGQYF
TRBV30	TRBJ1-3	CAWSTGQTGNTIYF
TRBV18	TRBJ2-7	CASKGTAYEQYF
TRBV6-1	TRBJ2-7	CASSESLSYEQYF
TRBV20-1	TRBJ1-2	CRAGGQPGYTF
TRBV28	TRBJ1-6	CASSLGARGPKSPLHF
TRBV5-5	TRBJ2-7	CASSLAATAYEQYF
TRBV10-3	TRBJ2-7	CAIRGSGEQYF
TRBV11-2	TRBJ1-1	CASRTIPSEAFF
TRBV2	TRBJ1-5	CASRRWGTGDNQPQHF